This is a list of T cell receptor beta chains from one sample in a study of blood T cells in healthy people across ages. TCRdb itself ran the 5' RACE reads through MiXCR, one entry per CDR3 protein. The table has hundreds of thousands of distinct CDR3 sequences, 20% to 25% seen once; the top ten hold just under 9.5%. These data were also filed under a second study, of T cells of mothers and their children.

Sample: blood. The receptors come from a boy between 10 and 17 years old in good health. Both conserved end residues are part of each CDR3. D genes are given only for firm matches.

V gene	D gene	J gene	CDR3 protein
TRBV29-1	NA	TRBJ2-1	CSVDPRGVSYNEQFF
TRBV19	NA	TRBJ2-5	CASSMRGLETQYF
TRBV12-5	TRBD1	TRBJ2-5	CASGAYSGTGPRETQYF
TRBV4-1	TRBD1	TRBJ2-6	CASSIPGQEALGTGANVLTF
TRBV6-6	TRBD1	TRBJ1-1	CASKGATMNTEAFF
TRBV6-6	NA	TRBJ2-4	CASRLSDSTKNIQYF
TRBV18	NA	TRBJ1-6	CASSPRTENSPLHF
TRBV25-1	NA	TRBJ1-1	CASSEYGSGGTEAFF
TRBV7-3	NA	TRBJ1-2	CASSLKWTVENYGYTF
TRBV10-3	TRBD1	TRBJ2-3	CAISKTGADTQYF
TRBV29-1	NA	TRBJ1-1	CSAQQAAEGAFF
TRBV11-2	TRBD2	TRBJ2-3	CASSLVAGGPTDTQYF
TRBV20-1	NA	TRBJ2-5	CSATESRGKKQETQYF
TRBV20-1	NA	TRBJ1-1	CSADIRRMNTEAFF
TRBV3-1	TRBD1	TRBJ2-5	CASSRPDRGLETQYF
TRBV5-1	TRBD1	TRBJ2-5	CASSTMDREETQYF
TRBV7-3	NA	TRBJ2-1	CASSLMGQGNMNEQFF
TRBV18	NA	TRBJ2-2	CASWSLRGQNTGELFF
TRBV4-2	NA	TRBJ2-5	CASSQSLGSQETQYF
TRBV6-1	NA	TRBJ2-7	CASTEGSYEQYF
TRBV29-1	TRBD2	TRBJ2-5	CSAKSGGLPETQYF
TRBV13	NA	TRBJ2-3	CASSFRNSPDTQYF
TRBV9	TRBD2	TRBJ2-1	CASSAPRGGSVWNEQFF
TRBV5-1	NA	TRBJ1-6	CASRSPDANSPLHF
TRBV9	TRBD1	TRBJ2-7	CASSGQGRAQYF
TRBV15	NA	TRBJ2-3	CATSRDLGQFYTDTQYF
TRBV29-1	TRBD2	TRBJ2-3	CSVRGAADTQYF
TRBV2	NA	TRBJ1-5	CATTRVSNQPQHF
TRBV3-1	TRBD1	TRBJ1-1	CASSFSDRGDTEAFF
TRBV20-1	NA	TRBJ2-5	CSASPDRLQETQYF
TRBV24-1	NA	TRBJ2-5	CATSEGIGVQETQYF
TRBV29-1	NA	TRBJ2-4	CSVEDGHPGAKNIQYF
TRBV12-3/TRBV12-4	NA	TRBJ2-3	CASSLVFQGTQYF
TRBV5-1	NA	TRBJ1-1	CASSLGDSVGTEAFF
TRBV28	NA	TRBJ2-5	CANKILGGPRETQYF
TRBV27	TRBD1	TRBJ2-1	CASTMLRQGTYNEQFF
TRBV6-2/TRBV6-3	NA	TRBJ2-2	CASSDLGGPNTGELFF
TRBV5-1	TRBD1	TRBJ1-4	CASSATGVLNEKLFF
TRBV25-1	TRBD2	TRBJ2-5	CASRAWAGEETQYF
TRBV7-9	NA	TRBJ2-3	CASSLDVLSDTQYF
TRBV20-1	TRBD2	NA	CSAGTSGRSLGEQFF
TRBV11-2	NA	TRBJ1-1	CASSLVGRTEAFF
TRBV7-9	NA	TRBJ1-1	CASSLVNRAPEAEAFF
TRBV12-3/TRBV12-4	TRBD1	TRBJ1-2	CAGSFMGRQGEFYGYTF
TRBV6-5	NA	TRBJ1-1	CASSPYLRGTEAFF
TRBV3-1	TRBD2	TRBJ2-1	CASSPRTSGGRSLSNEQFF
TRBV4-3	NA	TRBJ2-7	CASSQVTGKQYF
TRBV11-2	TRBD2	TRBJ2-5	CASSLVLQREGRETQYF
TRBV11-2	NA	TRBJ2-3	CAIGGLQRRDTDTQYF
TRBV2	NA	TRBJ1-2	CASASDYGYTF
TRBV18	NA	TRBJ2-1	CASSPRRDTNYNEQFF
TRBV18	NA	TRBJ1-2	CASSPQAYGYTF
TRBV15	NA	TRBJ1-4	CATNYGQLNEKPFF
TRBV6-1	NA	TRBJ2-2	CASKGLAGELFF
TRBV6-5	NA	TRBJ2-7	CASSFGDQGEQYF
TRBV29-1	TRBD1	TRBJ2-1	CSAPGTGDNEQFF